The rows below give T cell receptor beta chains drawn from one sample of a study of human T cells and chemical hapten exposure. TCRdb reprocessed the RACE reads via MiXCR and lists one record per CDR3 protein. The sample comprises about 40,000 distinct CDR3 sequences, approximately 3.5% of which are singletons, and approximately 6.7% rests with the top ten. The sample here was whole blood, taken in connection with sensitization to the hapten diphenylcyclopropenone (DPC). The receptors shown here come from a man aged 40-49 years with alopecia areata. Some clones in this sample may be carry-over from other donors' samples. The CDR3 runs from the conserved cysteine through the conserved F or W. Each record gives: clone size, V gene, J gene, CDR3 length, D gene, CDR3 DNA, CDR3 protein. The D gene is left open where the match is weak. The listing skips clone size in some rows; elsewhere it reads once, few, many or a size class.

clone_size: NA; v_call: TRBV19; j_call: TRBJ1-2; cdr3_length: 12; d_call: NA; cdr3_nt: TGTGCCGTCTCAACAGCGCCCTATGGCTACACCTTC; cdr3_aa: CAVSTAPYGYTF
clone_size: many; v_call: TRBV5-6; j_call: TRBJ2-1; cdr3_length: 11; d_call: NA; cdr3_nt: TGTGCCAGCAGCCGGAGAACGGAGCAGTTCTTC; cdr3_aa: CASSRRTEQFF
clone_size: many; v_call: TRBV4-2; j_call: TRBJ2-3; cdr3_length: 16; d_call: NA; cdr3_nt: TGTGCCAGCAGCCAAGATACGGCAGGGGGCACAGATACGCAGTATTTT; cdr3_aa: CASSQDTAGGTDTQYF
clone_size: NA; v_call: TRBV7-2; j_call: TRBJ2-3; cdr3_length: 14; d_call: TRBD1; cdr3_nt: TGTGCCAGCAACCGACAGGGCGGTGCAGATACGCAGTATTTT; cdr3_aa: CASNRQGGADTQYF
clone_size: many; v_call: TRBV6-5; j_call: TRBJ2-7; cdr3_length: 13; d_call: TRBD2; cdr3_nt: TGTGCCACAACTAGCGGGAGGGCCTACGAGCAGTACTTC; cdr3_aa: CATTSGRAYEQYF
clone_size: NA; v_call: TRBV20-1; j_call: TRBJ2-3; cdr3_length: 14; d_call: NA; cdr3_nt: TGCAGTGCTGGGAACGACAGGCGCACAGATACGCAGTATTTT; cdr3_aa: CSAGNDRRTDTQYF
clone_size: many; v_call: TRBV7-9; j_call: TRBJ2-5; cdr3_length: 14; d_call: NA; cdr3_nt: TGTGCCAGCAGCTGGACGACAGGACAAGAGACCCAGTACTTC; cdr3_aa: CASSWTTGQETQYF
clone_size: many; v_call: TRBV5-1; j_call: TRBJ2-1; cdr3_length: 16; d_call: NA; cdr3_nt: TGCGCCAGCAGCTTGAGAGTTGGGGGCCGCTACAATGAGCAGTTCTTC; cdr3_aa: CASSLRVGGRYNEQFF
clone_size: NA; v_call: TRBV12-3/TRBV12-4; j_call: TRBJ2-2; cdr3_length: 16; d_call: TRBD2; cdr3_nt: TGTGCCAGCAGGAATGAGTCTAGCGGGTTTACCGGGGAGCTGTTTTTT; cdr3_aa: CASRNESSGFTGELFF
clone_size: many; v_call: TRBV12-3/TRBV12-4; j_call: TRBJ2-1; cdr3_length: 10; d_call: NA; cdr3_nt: TGTGCCAGCAGTTTTCGGAGTCCGGTCTTC; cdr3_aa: CASSFRSPVF
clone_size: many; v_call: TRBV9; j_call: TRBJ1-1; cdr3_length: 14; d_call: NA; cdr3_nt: TGTGCCAGCAGCGTAGCCCCAGAGAACACTGAAGCTTTCTTT; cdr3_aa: CASSVAPENTEAFF
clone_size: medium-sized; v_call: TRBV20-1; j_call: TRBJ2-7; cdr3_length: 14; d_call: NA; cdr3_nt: TGCAGTGCTAGAGTTCTAGGGAGCTCCTACGAGCAGTACTTC; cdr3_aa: CSARVLGSSYEQYF
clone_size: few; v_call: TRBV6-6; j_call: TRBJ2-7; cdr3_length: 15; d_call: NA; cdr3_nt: TGTGCCAGCAGTTACTCACCTTTAAGCTCCTACGAGCAGTACTTC; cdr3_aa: CASSYSPLSSYEQYF
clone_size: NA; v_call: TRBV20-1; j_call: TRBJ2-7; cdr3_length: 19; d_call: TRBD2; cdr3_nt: TGCAGTGCTAGACCGGGGGGTGTTTGGACCGCGGGGGGCTACAACGAGCAGTACTTC; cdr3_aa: CSARPGGVWTAGGYNEQYF
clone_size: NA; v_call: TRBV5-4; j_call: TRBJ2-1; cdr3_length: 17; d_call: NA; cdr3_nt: TGTGCCAGCAGCTTGGGACGTGGGGGTGGCCTCTACAATGAGCAGTTCTTC; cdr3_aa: CASSLGRGGGLYNEQFF
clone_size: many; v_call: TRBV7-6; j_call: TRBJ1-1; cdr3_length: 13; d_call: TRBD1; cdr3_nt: TGTGCCAGCAGCGTGACAGGGCAGGCTGAAGCTTTCTTT; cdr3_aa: CASSVTGQAEAFF
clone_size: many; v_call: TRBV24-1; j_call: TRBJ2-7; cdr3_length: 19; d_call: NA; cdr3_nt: TGTGCCACCAGTGATTCGACAGGGGGGCCAGGGACTAGCCCCTACGAGCAGTACTTC; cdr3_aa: CATSDSTGGPGTSPYEQYF
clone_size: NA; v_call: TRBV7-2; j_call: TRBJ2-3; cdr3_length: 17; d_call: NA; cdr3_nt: TGTGAAAGAAGATTTGAAAGTAGAGGGAGAATAAAAGATACGCAGTATTTT; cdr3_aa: CERRFESRGRIKDTQYF
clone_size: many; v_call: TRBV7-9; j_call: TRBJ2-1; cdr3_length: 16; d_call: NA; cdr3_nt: TGTGCCAGCAGCCCTTCCCAACCGGGAGTGGTTAATGAGCAGTTCTTC; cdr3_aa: CASSPSQPGVVNEQFF
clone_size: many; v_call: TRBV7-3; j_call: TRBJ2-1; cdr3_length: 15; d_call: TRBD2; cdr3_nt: TGTGCCAGCAGCAACTGGGGGGGAACCTACAATGAGCAGTTCTTC; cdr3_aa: CASSNWGGTYNEQFF
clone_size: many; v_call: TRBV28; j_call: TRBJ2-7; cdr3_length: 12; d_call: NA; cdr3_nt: TGTGCCAGCAGTCCCCGGTCTTACGAGCAGTACTTC; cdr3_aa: CASSPRSYEQYF
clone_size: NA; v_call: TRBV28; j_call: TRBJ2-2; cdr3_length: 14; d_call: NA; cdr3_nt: TGTGCCATCCCGGGACGCCAGAACACCGGGGAGCTGTTTTTT; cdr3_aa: CAIPGRQNTGELFF
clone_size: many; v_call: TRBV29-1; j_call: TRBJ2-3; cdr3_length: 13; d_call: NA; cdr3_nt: TGCAGCGTCGGGACCATACTCACAGATACGCAGTATTTT; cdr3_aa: CSVGTILTDTQYF
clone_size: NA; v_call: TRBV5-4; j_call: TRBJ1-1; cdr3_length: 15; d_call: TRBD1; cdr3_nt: TGTGCCAGCAGCTTGGCGGCAGGGGGGAACACTGAAGCTTTCTTT; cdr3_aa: CASSLAAGGNTEAFF
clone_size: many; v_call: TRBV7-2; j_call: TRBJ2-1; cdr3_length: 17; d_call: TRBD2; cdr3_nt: TGTGCCAGCAGCCCCCTCTCTAGCGGGAGGGCTGGCAATGAGCAGTTCTTC; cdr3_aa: CASSPLSSGRAGNEQFF
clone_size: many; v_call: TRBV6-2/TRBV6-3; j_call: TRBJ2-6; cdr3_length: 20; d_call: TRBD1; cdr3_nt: TGTGCCAGCAGTTACACCCTCGTACAGGGGTCATACTCTGGGGCCAACGTCCTGACTTTC; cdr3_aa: CASSYTLVQGSYSGANVLTF
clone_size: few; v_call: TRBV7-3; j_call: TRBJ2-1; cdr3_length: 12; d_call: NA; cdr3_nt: TGTGCCAGCAGCTTCCCGGGGTCTGAGCAGTTCTTC; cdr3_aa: CASSFPGSEQFF
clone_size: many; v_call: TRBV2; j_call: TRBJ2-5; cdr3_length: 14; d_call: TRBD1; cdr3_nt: TGTGCCAGCAAACGGACAGGTGTCCAAGAGACCCAGTACTTC; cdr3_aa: CASKRTGVQETQYF
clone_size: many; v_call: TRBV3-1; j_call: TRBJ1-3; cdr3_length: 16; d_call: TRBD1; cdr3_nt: TGTGCCAGCAGCCAATCGGGACAGCACTCTGGAAACACCATATATTTT; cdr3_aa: CASSQSGQHSGNTIYF
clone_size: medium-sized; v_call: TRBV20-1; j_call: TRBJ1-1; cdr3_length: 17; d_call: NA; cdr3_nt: TGCAGTGCTAGAGGATGGGAACAGGGAGGAGGAAAGACTGAAGCTTTCTTT; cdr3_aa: CSARGWEQGGGKTEAFF
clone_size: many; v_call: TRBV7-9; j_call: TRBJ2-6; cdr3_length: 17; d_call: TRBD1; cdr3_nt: TGTGCCAGCAGCTCCTACGGGACAGGTTCTGGGGCCAACGTCCTGACTTTC; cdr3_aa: CASSSYGTGSGANVLTF
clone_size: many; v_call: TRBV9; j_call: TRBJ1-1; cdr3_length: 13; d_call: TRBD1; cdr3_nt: TGTGCCAGCAGCGTAGGGACAGGGGGTGAAGCTTTCTTT; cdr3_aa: CASSVGTGGEAFF
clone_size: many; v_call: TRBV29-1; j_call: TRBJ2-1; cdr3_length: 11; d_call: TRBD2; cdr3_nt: TGCAGCGTCGGGACTAGCCATGAGCAGTTCTTC; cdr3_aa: CSVGTSHEQFF
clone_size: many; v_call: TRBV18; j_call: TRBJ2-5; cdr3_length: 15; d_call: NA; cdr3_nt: TGTGCCAGCTCACCGACGACGAACAGGGTAGAGACCCAGTACTTC; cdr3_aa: CASSPTTNRVETQYF
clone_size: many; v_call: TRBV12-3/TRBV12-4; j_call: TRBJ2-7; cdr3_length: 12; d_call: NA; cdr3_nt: TGTGCCAGCAGTTTATTTTCTAACGAGCAGTACTTC; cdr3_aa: CASSLFSNEQYF
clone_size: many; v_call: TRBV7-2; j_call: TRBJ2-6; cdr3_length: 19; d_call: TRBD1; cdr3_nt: TGTGCCAGCAGCTTATCGGGGACAGGCGTAGGTTCTGGGGCCAACGTCCTGACTTTC; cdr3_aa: CASSLSGTGVGSGANVLTF
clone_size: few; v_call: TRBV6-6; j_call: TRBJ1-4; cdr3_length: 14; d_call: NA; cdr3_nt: TGTGCCAGCCTTACCCCCGGGGGTAATGAAAAACTGTTTTTT; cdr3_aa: CASLTPGGNEKLFF
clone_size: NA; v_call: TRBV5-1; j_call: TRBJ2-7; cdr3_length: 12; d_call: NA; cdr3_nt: TGCGCCAGCAGCTTGGCCTTCAGGGAGCAGTACTTC; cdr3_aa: CASSLAFREQYF
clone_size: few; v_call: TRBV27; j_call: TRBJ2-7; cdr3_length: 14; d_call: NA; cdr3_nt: TGTGCCAGCAGTTTCGGGGCCTTATCCTACGAGCAGTACTTC; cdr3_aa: CASSFGALSYEQYF
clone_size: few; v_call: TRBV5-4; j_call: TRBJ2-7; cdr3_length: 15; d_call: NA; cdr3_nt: TGTGCCAGCAGCTTGCGGGGTAGCGGAGGTTCCGAGCAGTACTTC; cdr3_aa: CASSLRGSGGSEQYF
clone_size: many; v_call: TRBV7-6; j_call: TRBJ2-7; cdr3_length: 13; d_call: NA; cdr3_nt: TGTGCCAGCAGCTCGGCAGGTTCCTACGAGCAGTACTTC; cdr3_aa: CASSSAGSYEQYF
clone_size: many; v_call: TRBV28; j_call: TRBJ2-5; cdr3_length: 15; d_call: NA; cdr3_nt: TGTGCCAGCAGTAACACCCGGGGCCCTCAAGAGACCCAGTACTTC; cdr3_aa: CASSNTRGPQETQYF
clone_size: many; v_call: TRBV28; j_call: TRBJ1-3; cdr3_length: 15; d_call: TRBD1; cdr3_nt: TGTGCCAGCAGTTTACCAGGGGGCACTGGAAACACCATATATTTT; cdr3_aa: CASSLPGGTGNTIYF
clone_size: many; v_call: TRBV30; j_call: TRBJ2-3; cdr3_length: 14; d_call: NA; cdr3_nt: TGTGCCTGGAGTGTCCAGCCTAGCACAGATACGCAGTATTTT; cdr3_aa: CAWSVQPSTDTQYF
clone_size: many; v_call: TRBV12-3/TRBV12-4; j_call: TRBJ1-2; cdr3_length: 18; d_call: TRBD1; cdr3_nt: TGTGCCAGCAGTGCCCGGACAGGGGGCGCTTTCGCAAACTATGGCTACACCTTC; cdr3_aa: CASSARTGGAFANYGYTF
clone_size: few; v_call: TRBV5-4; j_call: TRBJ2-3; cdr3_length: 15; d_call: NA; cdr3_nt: TGTGCCAGCAGCTTGGGCGGCACTATCACAGATACGCAGTATTTT; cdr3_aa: CASSLGGTITDTQYF
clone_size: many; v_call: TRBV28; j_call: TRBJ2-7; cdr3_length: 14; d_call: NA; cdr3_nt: TGTGCCAGCAGTTTAGGGGGTAAAACCTACGAGCAGTACTTC; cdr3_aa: CASSLGGKTYEQYF
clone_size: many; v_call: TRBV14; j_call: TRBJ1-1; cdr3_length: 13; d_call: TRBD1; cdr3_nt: TGTGCCAGCAGCCTAATCGACAGGGGGCTGGCTTTCTTT; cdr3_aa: CASSLIDRGLAFF
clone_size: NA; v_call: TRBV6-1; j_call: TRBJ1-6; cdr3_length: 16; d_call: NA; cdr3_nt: TGTGCCAGCAGTGAAGAAGGAGCCCTGTGGGGTTCTCCCCTCCACTTT; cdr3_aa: CASSEEGALWGSPLHF
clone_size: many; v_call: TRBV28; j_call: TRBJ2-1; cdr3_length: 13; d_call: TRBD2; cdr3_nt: TGTGCCAGCAGGGGGGGACTAGCGCATGAGCAGTTCTTC; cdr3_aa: CASRGGLAHEQFF
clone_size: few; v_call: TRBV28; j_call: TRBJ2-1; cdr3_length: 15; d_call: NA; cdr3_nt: TGTGCCAGCAGTTTAAACCCGCTTTTTTACAATGAGCAGTTCTTC; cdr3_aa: CASSLNPLFYNEQFF
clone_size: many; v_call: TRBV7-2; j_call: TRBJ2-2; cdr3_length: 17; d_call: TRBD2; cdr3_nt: TGTGCCAGCAGCCGATTTCCGGGACTAGCGGGTACGCGGGAGCTGTTTTTT; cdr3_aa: CASSRFPGLAGTRELFF